The 21 T cell receptor beta chains given below trace back to one sample, sequenced in a study of cytomegalovirus exposure and HLA in healthy donors (dated by TCRdb to about 2017). Preparation of the library involved the immunoSEQ multiplex PCR assay. TCRdb stores this immuneACCESS table with in-frame sequences only. Part of the clones is absent; in the studies checked, under half of the shortfall reflects unresolved V genes, and no reason is known for the rest. The sample records about 120,000 clones, 85% of which are singletons. In total, the top ten clones hold around 1.9% of the sample. Sequencing input: PBMCs. The source of these receptors is a woman under 40 in good health and CMV-seronegative.

The rearrangement links TRBV2 to TRBJ1-4; D is unresolved. Trimming shortened V by 4 bases and J by 0 bases, and 15 bases separated the two germline ends. CDR1 SNHLY and CDR2 FYNNEI come from the germline V gene. This CDR3 is built from 17 residues. CDR3: CASSGGVAFATNEKLFF. The CDR3 nucleotides read TGTGCCAGCAGTGGGGGAGTGGCCTTTGCAACTAATGAAAAACTGTTTTTT.

CDR3 sequence: CASSEYRGMNTEAFF. CDR3 in DNA: TGTGCCAGTAGTGAATACAGGGGGATGAACACTGAAGCTTTCTTT. The chain joins TRBV19 to TRBJ1-1; 8 nucleotides align to TRBD1. This CDR3 spans 15 amino acids. The germline CDR1 and CDR2 sequences are LNHDA and SQIVND (reference sequence). The J segment lost 0 bases and the V segment lost 5 bases, leaving 5 bases of the junction unmatched.

V is TRBV13 and J is TRBJ2-3, with TRBD1 matching 8 bases. The CDR3 is 15 residues long. Per the germline V gene, CDR1 is PRHDT and CDR2 is FYEKMQ (reference sequence). Germline trimming cut 1 base from V and 2 bases from J; bases unmatched to any gene: 2. CDR3: CASSLAGGYTDTQYF. CDR3 sequence (DNA): TGTGCCAGCAGCTTAGCAGGGGGCTACACAGATACGCAGTATTTT.

This chain connects TRBV5-8 to TRBJ2-2; the D gene is possibly TRBD1 (6 bases). Trimming shortened V by 5 bases and J by 2 bases, and 16 bases separated the two germline ends. This CDR3 has 16 residues. Germline CDR1 SGHTS, CDR2 YDEGEE. The CDR3 DNA is TGTGCCAGCAGTTGGCCCGGGACACCCAACACCGGGGAGCTGTTTTTT. Protein product: CASSWPGTPNTGELFF. Variable domain in full (rest from reference TRBV5-8 and TRBJ2-2): EAGVTQSPTHLIKTRGQQATLRCSPISGHTSVYWYQQALGLGLQFLLWYDEGEERNRGNFPPRFSGRQFPNYSSELNVNALELEDSALYLCASSWPGTPNTGELFFGEGSRLTVL.

The chain uses TRBV1 and TRBJ2-1; the DNA was not used to check the table's D call, TRBD1. TRBV1 is noted as a pseudogene. The CDR3 is 17 residues long. The CDR3 loop is CTSSHPCPRDTYNEQFF. CDR3 sequence (DNA): TGCACCAGCAGCCACCCCTGCCCCAGGGACACATACAATGAGCAGTTCTTC.

The V call is TRBV2, the J call TRBJ1-2, with D unresolved. CDR1 is SNHLY, CDR2 FYNNEI, per germline. V was pared by 7 bases and J by 5 bases, with 17 bases between. The CDR3 is 14 residues long. The CDR3 nucleotides are TGTGCCAGCACCCGGAAGGAGGGAGCATATGGCTACACCTTC. This codes for CASTRKEGAYGYTF. Full variable domain (remainder filled in from reference TRBV2 and TRBJ1-2): EPEVTQTPSHQVTQMGQEVILRCVPISNHLYFYWYRQILGQKVEFLVSFYNNEISEKSEIFDDQFSVERPDGSNFTLKIRSTKLEDSAMYFCASTRKEGAYGYTFGSGTRLTVV.

A single count supports this clone. This chain uses TRBV4-1 with TRBJ2-7, with D perhaps TRBD1 (5 bases). V was cut by 3 bases and J by 0 bases, with 15 bases left in between. The CDR3 runs 16 residues. Germline lookup yields CDR1 MGHRA and CDR2 YSYEKL. CDR3 DNA: TGCGCCAGCAGCCAGGTCTTTACAGGTTCCTCCTACGAGCAGTACTTC. Translated: CASSQVFTGSSYEQYF.

This clone was detected only a few times. The chain is built from TRBV7-9 and TRBJ2-7; a weak D match, TRBD2 (5 bases). V was clipped by 1 base and J by 2 bases, with 9 bases between them. The CDR3 extends over 14 amino acids. Per the germline V gene, CDR1 is SEHNR and CDR2 is FQNEAQ (reference sequence). For the CDR3, the DNA is TGTGCCAGCAGCTTAGGGCCCGGGGCCTACGAGCAGTACTTC. Its translation: CASSLGPGAYEQYF.

The table lists this clone with a few counts. Germline and junction disagree at one end, which may indicate a read error. The V call is TRBV19, the J call TRBJ1-1; no firm D call. The germline V gene has CDR1 LNHDA and CDR2 SQIVND (reference sequence). The CDR3 sequence is 12 residues long. The CDR3 nucleotides read TGTGCCAGTAGTTTAGAAGCCCGAGAAGCTTTCTTT. Its translation is CASSLEAREAFF.

J is TRBJ1-2 and V is TRBV9, with D possibly matching TRBD1 (6 bases). The CDR3 runs to 14 residues. Between the trimmed V and J ends, which lost 0 bases and 6 bases, there was a span of 12 bases. Germline V gene data show CDR1 as SGDLS and CDR2 as YYNGEE. The CDR3 DNA is TGTGCCAGCAGCGTAGCGGCCAGGGGAGATGGCTACACCTTC. It encodes CASSVAARGDGYTF.

This sequence joins TRBV9 and TRBJ1-6; TRBD1 agrees at 7 bases. The CDR3 has 17 amino acids. The germline gives CDR1 SGDLS, CDR2 YYNGEE. Trimming at V came to 1 base and at J to 5 bases, leaving 9 bases not matched to a gene. The DNA for the CDR3 is TGTGCCAGCAGCGTAACACCGGGGACAGAAAATAATTCACCCCTCCACTTT. Translated, it gives CASSVTPGTENNSPLHF. Together with reference TRBV9 and TRBJ1-6, the CDR3 gives the full variable domain: DSGVTQTPKHLITATGQRVTLRCSPRSGDLSVYWYQQSLDQGLQFLIQYYNGEERAKGNILERFSAQQFPDLHSELNLSSLELGDSALYFCASSVTPGTENNSPLHFGNGTRLTVT.

V is TRBV29-1 and J is TRBJ2-5; weak D call: TRBD2 (6 bases). The CDR3 spans 13 residues. V lost 4 bases and J lost 1, with 10 bases in between. Germline V CDR1 and CDR2: SQVTM, ANQGSEA. This CDR3 is CSVGTSSQETQYF. The DNA of the CDR3 is TGCAGCGTTGGAACTAGCTCCCAAGAGACCCAGTACTTC.

The chain joins TRBV7-9 to TRBJ2-5; a weak D match, TRBD1 (6 bases). Trimming took 5 bases from V and 0 from J, leaving 13 bases between them. CDR3 length: 15 amino acids. CDR1 and CDR2 (germline): SEHNR, FQNEAQ (reference sequence). The CDR3: CASSQFTGNQETQYF. The CDR3 coding sequence is TGTGCCAGCAGCCAATTTACAGGGAACCAAGAGACCCAGTACTTC.

On this clone itself: Other DNA sequences of this sample code for an identical CDR3. The V gene is TRBV29-1, the J gene TRBJ2-1, with 7 nucleotides matching TRBD2. The germline gives CDR1 SQVTM, CDR2 ANQGSEA. The CDR3 sequence is 13 residues long. Trimming cost V 7 bases and J 0 bases; bases outside gene matches: 3. The CDR3 region is CSGRDYSYNEQFF. The CDR3 DNA reads as TGCAGCGGCCGGGACTACTCCTACAATGAGCAGTTCTTC.

The V and J genes are TRBV5-4 and TRBJ1-5, with D possibly TRBD1 on 5 matching bases. Deletions cut 4 bases from V and 2 bases from J, with 10 bases between. The germline V gene has CDR1 SGHNT and CDR2 YYREEE (reference sequence). The CDR3 covers 14 residues. Written as DNA, the CDR3 is TGTGCCAGCAGCCCCTGGGGGGGCAATCAGCCCCAGCATTTT. Protein: CASSPWGGNQPQHF.

CDR3 loop: CASSPALRRGGADTQYF. The CDR3 DNA is TGTGCCAGCAGCCCCGCCCTCCGGCGGGGGGGCGCGGATACGCAGTATTTT. The rearrangement links TRBV11-2 to TRBJ2-3, with 9 bases that match TRBD2. The CDR3 spans 17 residues. Germline assignment: CDR1 SGHAT and CDR2 FQNNGV. Trimming took 5 bases from V and 6 from J; bases not matched to a gene: 15.

CDR3 DNA: TGCGCCAGCAGCTTGCCGAGTTACGAGCAGTACTTC. The encoded protein is CASSLPSYEQYF. V is TRBV5-1 and J is TRBJ2-7; D uncertain. CDR1 is SGHRS and CDR2 is YFSETQ in the germline V gene. This CDR3 contains 12 residues. Trimming left V 1 base short and J 4 bases short, with 6 bases between. The full variable domain, its missing parts supplied by reference TRBV5-1 and TRBJ2-7, is KAGVTQTPRYLIKTRGQQVTLSCSPISGHRSVSWYQQTPGQGLQFLFEYFSETQRNKGNFPGRFSGRQFSNSRSEMNVSTLELGDSALYLCASSLPSYEQYFGPGTRLTVT.

The chain couples TRBV27 to TRBJ2-7, with D unclear. Germline lookup yields CDR1 MNHEY and CDR2 SMNVEV (reference sequence). There are 16 residues in the CDR3. V dropped 4 bases and J dropped 2 bases, with 18 bases sitting between them. The CDR3 region is CASSYRRFSSTYEQYF. The CDR3 region has the DNA TGTGCCAGCAGTTACCGCAGGTTCTCTTCCACCTACGAGCAGTACTTC.

The chain combines TRBV19 with TRBJ2-1; 10 bases are a match to TRBD2. The V gene's germline CDR1 is LNHDA and CDR2 SQIVND (reference sequence). The CDR3 is 16 amino acids. The ends lost 7 bases at V and 6 bases at J; junction bases unmatched: 12. This chain's CDR3 is CASTLTRLAGVNEQFF. DNA of the CDR3: TGTGCCAGTACCCTAACCCGCCTAGCGGGGGTCAATGAGCAGTTCTTC.

This chain uses TRBV6-6 with TRBJ2-7; 9 nucleotides agree with TRBD1. With 2 bases clipped from V and 6 bases from J, the junction kept 5 bases outside the gene matches. CDR1 and CDR2 from the germline V gene are MNHNY and SVGAGI (reference sequence). This CDR3 spans 14 amino acids. The CDR3 region is CASSYLGQGREQYF. The CDR3 coding sequence is TGTGCCAGCAGTTACCTCGGACAGGGGCGCGAGCAGTACTTC.

This clone was counted a single time. The chain is built from TRBV6-5 and TRBJ2-2, with 8 positions matching TRBD1. The junction had 7 bases not matched to a gene; V was cut back by 6 bases and J by 4 bases. The CDR3 is 15 amino acids. The germline V gene encodes CDR1 MNHEY and CDR2 SVGAGI. The CDR3 protein is CASRPTGGATGELFF. For the CDR3, the DNA is TGTGCCAGCAGGCCCACAGGGGGAGCCACCGGGGAGCTGTTTTTT.